The 3 T cell receptor beta chains listed next were all sequenced from one sample in a study of response to subunit inactivated influenza vaccine. TCRdb reanalysed the RT-PCR reads using MiXCR and keeps one entry per CDR3 protein. The repertoire has about 520,000 distinct CDR3 sequences, around 25% of them found once; the top ten carry 1.5% to 2%. Sequencing used CD4+ T cells sorted from PBMCs, obtained less than 6 days after vaccination. The receptor set was obtained from a man in his fifties or sixties who received an inactivated influenza vaccine.

The genes are TRBV24-1 and TRBJ2-2; 7 bases are a match to TRBD1. Per the germline V gene, CDR1 is KGHDR and CDR2 is SFDVKD. This CDR3 has 15 amino acids. Germline trimming cut 4 bases from V and 8 bases from J; bases unmatched to any gene: 9. In DNA form, the CDR3 reads TGTGCCACCAGTGAATTCGGGACAGCGAATGGGGAGCTGTTTTTT. This sequence encodes CATSEFGTANGELFF.

The genes are TRBV5-6 and TRBJ2-3; D might be TRBD1 or TRBD2, each matching 6 bases. This CDR3 spans 16 amino acids. Germline assignment: CDR1 SGHDT and CDR2 YYEEEE. The V end was cut by 4 bases, the J end by 1 base, with 16 bases between. CDR3 loop: CASSTFRGGGTDTQYF. The CDR3 DNA sequence: TGTGCCAGCAGCACCTTCAGGGGCGGGGGCACAGATACGCAGTATTTT.

This chain uses TRBV9 with TRBJ1-6; tentative D call: TRBD1 (5 bases). Germline-derived CDR1 and CDR2 are SGDLS and YYNGEE. This CDR3 contains 14 residues. Trimming left V 3 bases short and J 7 bases short, with 11 bases between. This CDR3 is CASSEGLTNSPLHF. The DNA of the CDR3 is TGTGCCAGCAGCGAGGGGTTGACGAATTCACCCCTCCACTTT.